A selection of T cell receptor beta chains follows, all from one sample in a study of beta chain features in type 1 diabetes. Measured with immunoSEQ multiplex PCR; TCRdb has only the in-frame clones, and not every one. The data show about half a million clones, approximately 28% seen once. The specimen was naive CD4+ T cells from blood. The source is a man aged 18-30 years in good health. CDR3s include the opening cysteine and the closing phenylalanine or tryptophan. The order of the fields is D gene, clone size, V gene, J gene, CDR3 DNA, CDR3 protein. D genes are given only for firm matches. The size of a clone is reported for some rows only, either as once, few or many, or as a class for expanded clones.

d_call: NA
clone_size: NA
v_call: TRBV18
j_call: TRBJ2-3
cdr3_nt: TGTGCCAGCTCACCACCACTCCCCCGCACAGATACGCAGTATTTT
cdr3_aa: CASSPPLPRTDTQYF

d_call: NA
clone_size: NA
v_call: TRBV14
j_call: TRBJ2-7
cdr3_nt: TGTGCCAGCAGGCCAATCTGGGCCTCCGAGCAGTACTTC
cdr3_aa: CASRPIWASEQYF

d_call: NA
clone_size: NA
v_call: TRBV5-1
j_call: TRBJ2-2
cdr3_nt: TGCGCCAGCAGCTTGGGACAGATTAACACCGGGGAGCTGTTTTTT
cdr3_aa: CASSLGQINTGELFF

d_call: TRBD2
clone_size: NA
v_call: TRBV7-9
j_call: TRBJ2-3
cdr3_nt: TGTGCCAGCAGCCCAGGACTAGCGGGAGATACGCAGTATTTT
cdr3_aa: CASSPGLAGDTQYF

d_call: TRBD1
clone_size: few
v_call: TRBV2
j_call: TRBJ2-1
cdr3_nt: TGTGCCAGCAGTAGGACAGGGCCCTACAATGAGCAGTTCTTC
cdr3_aa: CASSRTGPYNEQFF

d_call: NA
clone_size: NA
v_call: TRBV4-2
j_call: TRBJ2-3
cdr3_nt: TGTGCCAGCAGCCAAGTCCCGGGCACAGATACGCAGTATTTT
cdr3_aa: CASSQVPGTDTQYF

d_call: NA
clone_size: NA
v_call: TRBV4-2
j_call: TRBJ2-7
cdr3_nt: TGTGCCAGCAGCCAAGGGTCCACGGATGTCTCCGAGCAGTACTTC
cdr3_aa: CASSQGSTDVSEQYF

d_call: TRBD2
clone_size: few
v_call: TRBV25-1
j_call: TRBJ2-1
cdr3_nt: TGTGCCAGCAGTGACCTAGCGGGAGTAAACAATGAGCAGTTCTTC
cdr3_aa: CASSDLAGVNNEQFF

d_call: NA
clone_size: NA
v_call: TRBV30
j_call: TRBJ1-4
cdr3_nt: TGTGCCTGGAGCGGGACTAATGAAAAACTGTTTTTT
cdr3_aa: CAWSGTNEKLFF

d_call: TRBD1
clone_size: NA
v_call: TRBV6-6
j_call: TRBJ2-7
cdr3_nt: TGTGCCAGCAGTACGGACAGGGGAACCTACGAGCAGTACTTC
cdr3_aa: CASSTDRGTYEQYF

d_call: NA
clone_size: NA
v_call: TRBV10-3
j_call: TRBJ2-1
cdr3_nt: TGTGCCATCAGTGAAGCGGTCTCCTACAATGAGCAGTTCTTC
cdr3_aa: CAISEAVSYNEQFF